The 32 T cell receptor beta chains below come from one sample, sequenced in a study of cytomegalovirus exposure and HLA in healthy donors (dated by TCRdb to about 2017). The library relied on the immunoSEQ multiplex PCR assay. For the multiplex PCR, a mixture combining 60 forward primers for TCR Vbeta segments and 13 reverse primers for TCR Jbeta segments was used. TCRdb carries this immuneACCESS record with in-frame sequences only. Its versions omit some clonotypes, under half of them owing to an unresolved V gene in the studies checked, with the rest unexplained. This sample holds some 120,000 clones; more than 60% were observed only once. The top ten clonotypes cover roughly 13% of the sample. Sequenced material: PBMCs. These receptors were obtained from a woman aged 55-75 years in good health and CMV-seropositive.

This chain connects TRBV10-3 to TRBJ2-5; D not resolved. Matching the DNA end better, TRBJ2-7 makes the J call doubtful. The CDR3 runs to 11 residues. The V gene's germline CDR1 is ENHRY and CDR2 SYGVKD. Written as DNA, the CDR3 is TGTGCCATCAGTGACTTCTACGAGCAGTACTTC. It codes for CAISDFYEQYF.

This chain joins TRBV18 and TRBJ2-2; D gene unclear. V was pared by 5 bases and J by 1 base, with 14 bases between. The CDR3 runs to 16 residues. The germline V gene encodes CDR1 KGHSH and CDR2 LQKENI. The CDR3 reads CASSGAAPKNTGELFF. CDR3 DNA sequence: TGTGCCAGCTCAGGAGCAGCACCTAAGAACACCGGGGAGCTGTTTTTT.

The chain combines TRBV5-1 with TRBJ1-3; maybe TRBD1 (5 bases). The CDR3 consists of 15 residues. Looked up from germline, CDR1 is SGHRS and CDR2 is YFSETQ. Trimming cost V 4 bases and J 1 base, with 12 bases left between them. The CDR3 loop is CASSPGGVSGNTIYF. The CDR3, as DNA: TGCGCCAGCAGCCCCGGAGGGGTTTCTGGAAACACCATATATTTT.

J is TRBJ1-1 and V is TRBV5-6, with 8 nucleotides matching TRBD1. Germline trimming cut 2 bases from V and 2 bases from J; bases unmatched to any gene: 8. The CDR3 has 16 residues. Germline V gene sequence: CDR1 SGHDT, CDR2 YYEEEE. The CDR3 coding sequence is TGTGCCAGCAGCTTTGCGACAGGGGAGCACAACACTGAAGCTTTCTTT. Translated, it gives CASSFATGEHNTEAFF.

This sequence joins TRBV19 and TRBJ1-4; 7 bases match TRBD1. Germline V gene data show CDR1 as LNHDA and CDR2 as SQIVND (reference sequence). V trimming: 3 bases; J trimming: 8 bases; junction bases outside the gene matches: 6. This CDR3 has 14 amino acids. The CDR3 loop is CASSMKGAREKLFF. The CDR3 region has the DNA TGTGCCAGTAGTATGAAGGGGGCAAGAGAAAAACTGTTTTTT.

The chain has TRBV7-3 and TRBJ2-3, with TRBD1 identical over 9 bases. The CDR3 runs 15 residues. The ends lost 1 base at V and 5 bases at J; junction bases unmatched: 4. Germline V lookup: CDR1 SGHTA, CDR2 FQGTGA. CDR3 sequence: CASSLRDRAVDTQYF. CDR3 DNA sequence: TGTGCCAGCAGCTTAAGGGACAGGGCGGTAGATACGCAGTATTTT.

This clone has only one observation. J is TRBJ2-7 and V is TRBV5-4; TRBD2 matches at 7 bases. This CDR3 contains 13 residues. Germline loops: CDR1 SGHNT, CDR2 YYREEE (reference sequence). V was pared by 0 bases and J by 6 bases, with 3 bases of the junction left unmatched. The CDR3 region has the DNA TGTGCCAGCAGCTTGGAACTAGCGCTCGAGCAGTACTTC. Translating it yields CASSLELALEQYF.

The rearrangement uses TRBV27 and TRBJ1-1; D is unresolved. This CDR3 spans 14 amino acids. V lost 4 bases, J lost 6 bases, and 15 bases lay in between. CDR1 and CDR2 (germline): MNHEY, SMNVEV (reference sequence). The CDR3 region is CASSYDREEAEAFF. CDR3 in DNA: TGTGCCAGCAGTTACGACCGGGAGGAAGCTGAAGCTTTCTTT.

The V and J genes are TRBV19 and TRBJ1-3; D may be TRBD1 (5 bases). Trimming cost V 6 bases and J 0 bases, with 15 bases left between them. Germline V CDR1 and CDR2: LNHDA, SQIVND (reference sequence). This CDR3 contains 16 residues. The CDR3 protein is CASRPEVGASGNTIYF. As DNA, the CDR3 is TGTGCCAGTAGACCCGAGGTAGGGGCCTCTGGAAACACCATATATTTT.

CDR3 nucleotides: TGTGCCAGCAGCCCGTCCTCCTACGAGCAGTACTTC. Translated: CASSPSSYEQYF. The chain links TRBV27 to TRBJ2-7; D is unresolved. The V end lost 6 bases, the J end lost 0 bases, and 6 bases lay between the germline ends. This CDR3 has 12 residues. Germline V gene sequence: CDR1 MNHEY, CDR2 SMNVEV (reference sequence).

This chain connects TRBV30 to TRBJ1-5; D gene uncertain. The CDR3 sequence is 13 residues long. Per the germline V gene, CDR1 is GTSNPN and CDR2 is SVGIG (reference sequence). Trimming removed 0 bases at V and 3 bases at J, with 6 bases between. The CDR3 sequence is CAWSVQANQPQHF. The CDR3 nucleotides read TGTGCCTGGAGTGTCCAGGCCAATCAGCCCCAGCATTTT.

The chain has TRBV5-1 and TRBJ1-1, with 9 bases aligning to TRBD1. This CDR3 comprises 15 residues. J gave up 5 bases and V 4 bases, and 9 bases lay outside the gene matches. Germline loops: CDR1 SGHRS, CDR2 YFSETQ. The CDR3 loop is CASSRGQGAGTEAFF. CDR3 nucleotides: TGCGCCAGCAGCAGGGGACAGGGTGCGGGTACTGAAGCTTTCTTT.

This sequence joins TRBV15 and TRBJ2-5; 7 nucleotides line up with TRBD1. Germline values: CDR1 LNHNV, CDR2 YYDKDF (reference sequence). With V trimmed by 0 bases and J by 5 bases, 6 bases remained unmatched. This CDR3 contains 15 residues. The CDR3 protein is CATSRDAGGQETQYF. The CDR3 bases are TGTGCCACCAGCAGAGATGCAGGGGGTCAGGAGACCCAGTACTTC.

The CDR3 spells CASSPTKGRTEAFF. The CDR3 nucleotides are TGTGCCAGCTCTCCCACCAAAGGGAGGACTGAAGCTTTCTTT. This chain connects TRBV7-9 to TRBJ1-1, with D unclear. V was trimmed by 8 bases and J by 5 bases, leaving 18 bases between them. The length of the CDR3 is 14 residues. Germline CDR1 reads SEHNR; CDR2 reads FQNEAQ (reference sequence).

The chain's CDR3 is CASSRLTSTYEQYF. CDR3 DNA sequence: TGTGCCAGCAGCCGCCTGACAAGCACCTACGAGCAGTACTTC. The chain combines TRBV12-1 with TRBJ2-7; the D call in the table, TRBD1, was not verified against the DNA. TRBV12-1 is tagged as a pseudogene. The CDR3 contains 14 residues.

Worth noting for this clone: Other DNA sequences in the same sample also yield this CDR3. The rearrangement joins TRBV7-2 to TRBJ1-5; 8 nucleotides line up with TRBD1. The CDR3 consists of 14 residues. Losses at the gene ends were 4 bases for V and 7 bases for J; bases not matched to a gene: 6. The V gene's germline CDR1 is SGHTA and CDR2 FQGNSA. The CDR3 nucleotides read TGTGCCAGCAGCTCGGACAGGGCAACACAGCCCCAGCATTTT. It codes for CASSSDRATQPQHF.

The gene calls are TRBV7-8 and TRBJ2-1, with 13 bases that match TRBD2. The junction had 6 bases not matched to a gene; V was cut back by 3 bases and J by 7 bases. The CDR3 is 16 residues long. The germline V gene encodes CDR1 SGHVS and CDR2 FQNEAQ. CDR3 sequence (DNA): TGTGCCAGCAGCTTCGGACTAGCGGGAGCTTTAAATGAGCAGTTCTTC. Amino acids: CASSFGLAGALNEQFF.

V is TRBV4-2 and J is TRBJ2-5; maybe TRBD2 (6 bases). Near its end, the DNA agrees better with TRBJ2-7, so the J call may be wrong. Germline CDR1 LGHNA, CDR2 YNFKEQ. The CDR3 length is 16 residues. CDR3 region: CASSQDRGTPHYEQYF. The CDR3 bases are TGTGCCAGCAGCCAAGATAGAGGGACTCCGCACTACGAGCAGTACTTC.

This clone appeared a few times. The V call is TRBV29-1, the J call TRBJ1-2; 9 nucleotides line up with TRBD1. Germline V CDR1 and CDR2: SQVTM, ANQGSEA. J gave up 3 bases and V 6 bases, and 2 bases lay outside the gene matches. The CDR3 totals 12 residues. This chain's CDR3 is CSVRDRDYGYTF. The CDR3 nucleotides read TGCAGCGTCCGGGACAGGGACTATGGCTACACCTTC.

This sequence joins TRBV6-1 and TRBJ1-5; unclear D gene. V dropped 2 bases and J dropped 2 bases, with 7 bases sitting between them. This CDR3 contains 14 residues. Germline V gene data show CDR1 as MNHNS and CDR2 as SASEGT. The CDR3 bases are TGTGCCAGCAGTGAAATGAGCGGCAATCAGCCCCAGCATTTT. This translates into CASSEMSGNQPQHF.

This clone was detected only once. The genes are TRBV5-6 and TRBJ2-7; D gene unclear. The CDR3 length is 14 residues. The germline V gene has CDR1 SGHDT and CDR2 YYEEEE. V was pared by 2 bases and J by 1 base, with 10 bases between. The CDR3 spells CASSFFYGSYEQYF. Written as DNA, the CDR3 is TGTGCCAGCAGCTTCTTCTACGGTTCCTACGAGCAGTACTTC.

This rearrangement joins TRBV5-1 to TRBJ2-7; TRBD1 matches at 8 bases. Germline trimming cut 4 bases from V and 4 bases from J; bases unmatched to any gene: 10. The CDR3 has 15 amino acids. Germline values: CDR1 SGHRS, CDR2 YFSETQ. This CDR3 is CASSTGQGITYEQYF. CDR3 coding DNA: TGCGCCAGCAGCACAGGACAGGGAATCACTTACGAGCAGTACTTC.

The V gene is TRBV7-9, the J gene TRBJ2-7; TRBD1 matches at 7 bases. Germline loops: CDR1 SEHNR, CDR2 FQNEAQ (reference sequence). This CDR3 region has 17 residues. J gave up 3 bases and V 2 bases, and 13 bases lay outside the gene matches. The CDR3 reads CASSLNVGDSLIYEQYF. The CDR3 region has the DNA TGTGCCAGCAGCTTAAATGTTGGGGACAGCTTGATCTACGAGCAGTACTTC.

This clone was counted between two and nine times. The gene calls are TRBV4-1 and TRBJ2-1, with 10 positions matching TRBD2. The CDR3 contains 16 residues. J lost 7 bases, V lost 3 bases, and 9 bases had no gene match. From germline, CDR1 is MGHRA and CDR2 YSYEKL. This chain's CDR3 is CASSHPGTSAGNEQFF. CDR3 DNA: TGCGCCAGCAGCCACCCAGGGACTAGCGCAGGAAATGAGCAGTTCTTC.

The chain carries TRBV7-7 and TRBJ1-1; 9 bases are a match to TRBD1. The length of the CDR3 is 13 residues. After removal of 3 bases from V and 4 bases from J, the junction contained 0 bases not matched to a gene. Germline values: CDR1 SSHAT, CDR2 FNYEAQ (reference sequence). The CDR3, as DNA: TGTGCCAGCAGCTTGACAGGGGGCACTGAAGCTTTCTTT. It is translated as CASSLTGGTEAFF.

Turning to this clone: The same CDR3 also results from other DNA sequences found in this sample. This chain uses TRBV29-1 with TRBJ1-5; D not resolved. The length of the CDR3 is 12 residues. V gave up 4 bases and J gave up 4 bases, with 8 bases separating them. CDR1 and CDR2 (germline): SQVTM, ANQGSEA. This chain's CDR3 is CSVGDTNQPQHF. In DNA form, the CDR3 reads TGCAGCGTTGGCGACACGAATCAGCCCCAGCATTTT.

The V and J genes are TRBV30 and TRBJ2-3; the D gene is possibly TRBD1 (5 bases). Trimming removed 1 base at V and 0 bases at J, with 11 bases between. This CDR3 has 15 amino acids. The germline gives CDR1 GTSNPN, CDR2 SVGIG (reference sequence). The CDR3 region is CAWSEWQGSTDTQYF. As DNA, the CDR3 is TGTGCCTGGAGTGAGTGGCAGGGCAGCACAGATACGCAGTATTTT.

The J gene is TRBJ1-1, the V gene TRBV27; no firm D call. The V end lost 4 bases, the J end lost 4 bases, and 13 bases lay between the germline ends. The CDR3 is 14 amino acids. Germline CDR1 MNHEY, CDR2 SMNVEV (reference sequence). The CDR3, as DNA: TGTGCCAGCAGTTGGTTCCGGGTGGGCACTGAAGCTTTCTTT. Protein: CASSWFRVGTEAFF.

This chain joins TRBV7-8 and TRBJ2-7, with 8 bases aligning to TRBD1. J was trimmed by 2 bases and V by 5 bases; bases with no gene match: 5. This CDR3 is 14 amino acids long. Germline-derived CDR1 and CDR2 are SGHVS and FQNEAQ. The CDR3 DNA follows: TGTGCCAGCAGCAACAGGGGGAACACCTACGAGCAGTACTTC. Translation gives CASSNRGNTYEQYF.

The rearrangement links TRBV7-2 to TRBJ1-4, with a tentative D call TRBD1 (5 bases). The CDR3 loop spans 12 amino acids. Trimming stripped 5 bases from V and 11 bases from J, with 12 bases between. Germline V gene sequence: CDR1 SGHTA, CDR2 FQGNSA. For the CDR3, the DNA is TGTGCCAGCAGCGGACGGGGGACGAAACTGTTTTTT. The encoded protein is CASSGRGTKLFF.

J is TRBJ2-3 and V is TRBV7-8; 10 bases align to TRBD2. The CDR3 covers 17 residues. Germline values: CDR1 SGHVS, CDR2 FQNEAQ. Losses at the gene ends were 2 bases for V and 5 bases for J; bases not matched to a gene: 10. The CDR3 here is CASSLRPAGGPQDTQYF. The DNA for the CDR3 is TGTGCCAGCAGCTTACGCCCAGCGGGAGGGCCGCAAGATACGCAGTATTTT.

The chain carries TRBV4-1 and TRBJ2-5, with 12 nucleotides matching TRBD2. The DNA matches TRBJ2-7 better at its end, which makes the J call doubtful. Per the germline V gene, CDR1 is MGHRA and CDR2 is YSYEKL. The CDR3 is 14 amino acids. The CDR3 DNA follows: TGCGCCAGCAGCCGACTAGCGGGAGACTACGAGCAGTACTTC. Encoded protein: CASSRLAGDYEQYF.